One T cell receptor (beta chain) is described in this entry. The antigen remains undetermined. The PCR had 60 Vbeta and 13 Jbeta primers. Profiling relied on immunoSEQ multiplex PCR, and the TCRdb table lists in-frame clones only, not all of them. The sample holds 80,000 or so clones, around 80% seen once. Between the trimmed V and J ends, which lost 6 bases and 3 bases, there was a span of 8 bases. Germline assignment: CDR1 SNHLY and CDR2 FYNNEI. This CDR3 comprises 12 residues. This entry is derived from a study of cytomegalovirus exposure and HLA in healthy donors. Study conclusions and caveats: TCR beta chain V- and J-gene trimming was linked, in a later analysis, to a missense variant in DCLRE1C.

Input material: PBMCs. The clonotype comes from a man between 50 and 59 years old in good health and CMV-seropositive. This rearrangement joins TRBV2 to TRBJ1-2; no firm D call. The CDR3 DNA is TGTGCCAGCAGGTCGCTAGACTATGGCTACACCTTC. This translates into CASRSLDYGYTF.